A single sample is the source of the 20 T cell receptor beta chains below, sequenced in a study of T-cell reconstitution after alpha-beta-depleted transplantation in children. It was with unique molecular identifiers that the TCRbeta library was prepared. TCRdb passed the PCR reads through MiXCR, listing each CDR3 protein once. The sample holds 350,000 to 500,000 distinct CDR3 sequences, roughly 44% seen once. Specimen: PBMCs, collected before TCRalphabeta/CD19-depleted stem cell transplant. Receptor source: a girl aged 2-9 years with aplastic anemia, due to receive a stem cell transplant.

The chain combines TRBV6-5 with TRBJ2-5; no definite D call. Germline V gene lookup returns CDR1 MNHEY and CDR2 SVGAGI. The CDR3 is made up of 15 amino acids. Between the trimmed V and J ends, which lost 2 bases and 2 bases, there was a span of 12 bases. The CDR3 here is CASSYPRAFQETQYF. The CDR3 region has the DNA TGTGCCAGCAGTTACCCCCGGGCTTTTCAAGAGACCCAGTACTTC.

The chain is built from TRBV5-5 and TRBJ1-1; D gene ambiguous. Trimming pared 4 bases from V and 0 bases from J, leaving 10 bases between. Germline CDR1 is SGHKS and CDR2 is YYEKEE (reference sequence). CDR3 length: 14 amino acids. The CDR3 coding sequence is TGTGCCAGCAGCAAAGGACCCTTGAACACTGAAGCTTTCTTT. This encodes CASSKGPLNTEAFF.

The chain is built from TRBV20-1 and TRBJ2-1, with 11 bases that match TRBD2. CDR1 is DFQATT and CDR2 is SNEGSKA in the germline V gene (reference sequence). The CDR3 loop spans 16 amino acids. Trimming cost V 3 bases and J 4 bases; bases outside gene matches: 8. CDR3 sequence (DNA): TGCAGTGCTAGGCGGGCTAGCGGGGGGTTATACAATGAGCAGTTCTTC. As protein: CSARRASGGLYNEQFF.

The table lists this clonotype with many counts. The J gene is TRBJ1-4, the V gene TRBV7-9; D is unclear. CDR1 and CDR2 from the germline V gene are SEHNR and FQNEAQ (reference sequence). The CDR3 contains 16 residues. V was trimmed by 4 bases and J by 7 bases, leaving 19 bases between them. CDR3 sequence (DNA): TGTGCCAGCAGCTCGCTCGATGGACCGGCGGGTGAAAAACTGTTTTTT. Protein product: CASSSLDGPAGEKLFF.

The chain couples TRBV29-1 to TRBJ2-3; 9 bases match TRBD2. Trimming took 3 bases from V and 6 from J; bases not matched to a gene: 4. CDR3 length: 13 residues. The germline CDR1 and CDR2 sequences are SQVTM and ANQGSEA. The CDR3 DNA reads as TGCAGCGTTGAGACTAGCGGACGGGATACGCAGTATTTT. It translates to CSVETSGRDTQYF.

This clonotype was recorded at least ten times. V usage is TRBV5-5 and J usage is TRBJ1-1, with 10 bases that match TRBD1. The trim removed 0 bases at V and 5 bases at J, leaving 4 bases unmatched. There are 15 residues in the CDR3. The germline V gene encodes CDR1 SGHKS and CDR2 YYEKEE (reference sequence). CDR3 nucleotide sequence: TGTGCCAGCAGCTTGGATGGGACAGGGGTGACTGAAGCTTTCTTT. It specifies CASSLDGTGVTEAFF.

This clonotype was seen a handful of times. The chain joins TRBV28 to TRBJ2-1; 7 bases agree with TRBD1. V lost 7 bases, J lost 5 bases, and 11 bases stayed unmatched. There are 15 residues in the CDR3. CDR1 is MDHEN, CDR2 SYDVKM, per germline. The CDR3 nucleotides are TGTGCCAGCATTCCTTCGACAGGGACCAACAATGAGCAGTTCTTC. This translates into CASIPSTGTNNEQFF.

The chain recombines TRBV7-2 with TRBJ2-5; D uncertain. CDR1 is SGHTA, CDR2 FQGNSA, per germline. Trimming pared 1 base from V and 5 bases from J, leaving 14 bases between. The CDR3 is 15 amino acids. CDR3 in DNA: TGTGCCAGCAGCTTAGAACACCGATTGTGGGAGACCCAGTACTTC. Amino acids: CASSLEHRLWETQYF.

This clonotype was picked up many times. V and J are TRBV5-5 and TRBJ2-4, with 11 bases identical to TRBD2. Germline trimming cut 2 bases from V and 0 bases from J; bases unmatched to any gene: 7. This CDR3 is built from 18 residues. Germline V gives CDR1 SGHKS, CDR2 YYEKEE (reference sequence). The CDR3 spells CASSFMIAGGLAKNIQYF. As DNA, the CDR3 is TGTGCCAGCAGCTTCATGATAGCGGGAGGGCTAGCCAAAAACATTCAGTACTTC.

The rearrangement uses TRBV7-9 and TRBJ1-1; a possible D gene is TRBD1 (5 bases). Trimming took off 1 base at V and 8 bases at J, with 11 bases between the two ends. The CDR3 extends over 13 amino acids. The germline gives CDR1 SEHNR, CDR2 FQNEAQ (reference sequence). The CDR3: CASSLGAGHEAFF. CDR3 bases: TGTGCCAGCAGCTTAGGGGCAGGACACGAAGCTTTCTTT.

This sequence joins TRBV19 and TRBJ1-6; D unresolved. The CDR3 spans 12 residues. V lost 1 base and J lost 13, with 8 bases in between. Germline CDR1 is LNHDA and CDR2 is SQIVND (reference sequence). CDR3 bases: TGTGCCAGTAGTATAGGTAATACGCCCCTCCACTTT. It specifies CASSIGNTPLHF.

This chain connects TRBV27 to TRBJ2-7; 7 nucleotides line up with TRBD1. Germline assignment: CDR1 MNHEY and CDR2 SMNVEV (reference sequence). There are 18 residues in the CDR3. The junction had 18 bases not matched to a gene; V was cut back by 5 bases and J by 2 bases. CDR3 sequence reads: CASSQYAYSTGITYEQYF. CDR3 sequence (DNA): TGTGCCAGCAGTCAATACGCCTACTCGACAGGGATCACCTACGAGCAGTACTTC.

This clonotype was observed many times. This chain joins TRBV20-1 and TRBJ2-1, with D hard to call. The CDR3 contains 15 residues. V dropped 6 bases and J dropped 2 bases, with 17 bases sitting between them. Germline CDR1 is DFQATT and CDR2 is SNEGSKA (reference sequence). CDR3 protein: CSAMNWASPYNEQFF. The CDR3 DNA reads TGCAGTGCCATGAACTGGGCCTCACCCTACAATGAGCAGTTCTTC.

This chain connects TRBV7-2 to TRBJ1-1; TRBD1 is a possible D gene (6 bases). The V end lost 5 bases, the J end lost 5 bases, and 15 bases lay between the germline ends. Per germline, CDR1 SGHTA and CDR2 FQGNSA. The CDR3 has 14 residues. Here the CDR3 reads CASSPRGGRTEAFF. Here the CDR3 DNA reads TGTGCCAGCAGCCCCAGGGGCGGGAGGACTGAAGCTTTCTTT. Complete variable domain (other parts from reference TRBV7-2 and TRBJ1-1): GAGVSQSPSNKVTEKGKDVELRCDPISGHTALYWYRQSLGQGLEFLIYFQGNSAPDKSGLPSDRFSAERTGGSVSTLTIQRTQQEDSAVYLCASSPRGGRTEAFFGQGTRLTVV.

This clonotype was seen only once. The V call is TRBV7-6, the J call TRBJ2-2; 7 bases match TRBD1. The V and J ends lost 5 bases and 5 bases, in that order; junction bases with no gene match: 11. Germline V gene lookup returns CDR1 SGHVS and CDR2 FNYEAQ. The CDR3 totals 16 residues. DNA of the CDR3: TGTGCCAGCAGCCGACCGCAGGGGGTGTGGACCGGGGAGCTGTTTTTT. Translated, it gives CASSRPQGVWTGELFF.

V usage is TRBV20-1 and J usage is TRBJ1-2, with D possibly being TRBD1 (5 bases). The germline V and J ends were trimmed by 3 bases and 5 bases, with 16 bases remaining between them. The CDR3 spans 14 residues. Germline assignment: CDR1 DFQATT and CDR2 SNEGSKA (reference sequence). The CDR3 DNA is TGCAGTGCTAGTTATCAGGGAGGATTTTATGGCTACACCTTC. It specifies CSASYQGGFYGYTF.

J is TRBJ2-2 and V is TRBV6-2 or TRBV6-3, with D unresolved. Germline V gives CDR1 MNHEY, CDR2 SVGEGT. V was trimmed by 2 bases and J by 0 bases, leaving 22 bases between them. This CDR3 region has 20 residues. CDR3 amino acids: CASSYPLLKVARANTGELFF. CDR3 nucleotide sequence: TGTGCCAGCAGTTACCCCCTTCTTAAGGTAGCCCGCGCGAACACCGGGGAGCTGTTTTTT.

This clonotype was observed at least ten times. V is TRBV6-1 and J is TRBJ2-3; the D is unclear. The CDR3 has 15 amino acids. Germline lookup yields CDR1 MNHNS and CDR2 SASEGT. The V end lost 0 bases, the J end lost 11 bases, and 18 bases lay between the germline ends. This CDR3 is CASSEAFSTPDGQYF. CDR3 coding DNA: TGTGCCAGCAGTGAAGCGTTTTCCACCCCGGATGGGCAGTATTTT.

This clonotype was recorded a few times. This chain connects TRBV20-1 to TRBJ2-1; 8 nucleotides match TRBD2. This CDR3 has 13 residues. The germline V gene has CDR1 DFQATT and CDR2 SNEGSKA (reference sequence). Trimming took 2 bases from V and 10 from J; bases not matched to a gene: 7. This CDR3 is CSARYWGGGEQFF. The CDR3 nucleotides are TGCAGTGCTAGATACTGGGGCGGGGGGGAGCAGTTCTTC.

The rearrangement links TRBV19 to TRBJ2-7; D is perhaps TRBD1 (5 bases). V dropped 3 bases and J dropped 2 bases, with 14 bases sitting between them. This CDR3 has 15 amino acids. Germline V gene lookup returns CDR1 LNHDA and CDR2 SQIVND (reference sequence). CDR3 in amino acids: CASSIREFGTYEQYF. CDR3 nucleotides: TGTGCCAGTAGTATCAGGGAATTTGGGACCTACGAGCAGTACTTC.